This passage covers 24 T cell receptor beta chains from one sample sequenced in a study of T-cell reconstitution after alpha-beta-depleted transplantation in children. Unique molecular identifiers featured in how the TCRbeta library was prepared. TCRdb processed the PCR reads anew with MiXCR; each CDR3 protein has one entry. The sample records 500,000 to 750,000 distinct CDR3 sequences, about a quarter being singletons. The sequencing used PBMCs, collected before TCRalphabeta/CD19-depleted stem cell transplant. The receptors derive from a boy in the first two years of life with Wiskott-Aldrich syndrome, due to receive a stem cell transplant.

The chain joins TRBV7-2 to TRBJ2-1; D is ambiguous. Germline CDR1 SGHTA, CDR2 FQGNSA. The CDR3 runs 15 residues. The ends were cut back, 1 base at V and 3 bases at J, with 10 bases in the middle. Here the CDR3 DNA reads TGTGCCAGCAGCTTAGTAGGGTGGGGCTACAATGAGCAGTTCTTC. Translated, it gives CASSLVGWGYNEQFF.

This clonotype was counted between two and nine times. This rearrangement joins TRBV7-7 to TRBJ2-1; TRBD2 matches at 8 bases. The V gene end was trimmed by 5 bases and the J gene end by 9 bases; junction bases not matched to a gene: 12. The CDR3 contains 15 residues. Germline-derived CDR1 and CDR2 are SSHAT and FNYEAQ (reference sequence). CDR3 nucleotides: TGTGCCAGCAGCCCACTAGCGGAACTGGCTAGTGAGCAGTTCTTC. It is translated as CASSPLAELASEQFF.

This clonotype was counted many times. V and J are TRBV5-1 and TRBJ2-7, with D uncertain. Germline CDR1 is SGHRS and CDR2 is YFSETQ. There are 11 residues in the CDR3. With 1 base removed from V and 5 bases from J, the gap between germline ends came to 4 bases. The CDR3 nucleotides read TGCGCCAGCAGCTTGCGGCACGAGCAGTACTTC. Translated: CASSLRHEQYF.

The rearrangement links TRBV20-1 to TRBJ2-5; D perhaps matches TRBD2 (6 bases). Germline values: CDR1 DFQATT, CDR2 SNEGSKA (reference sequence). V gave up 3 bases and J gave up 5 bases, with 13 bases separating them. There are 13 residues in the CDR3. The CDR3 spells CSASPAGRETQYF. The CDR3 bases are TGCAGTGCTAGTCCCGCAGGGAGGGAGACCCAGTACTTC.

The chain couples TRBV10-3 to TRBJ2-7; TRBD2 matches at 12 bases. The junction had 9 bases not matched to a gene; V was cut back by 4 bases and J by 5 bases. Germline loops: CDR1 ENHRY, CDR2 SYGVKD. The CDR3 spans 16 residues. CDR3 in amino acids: CAISGTSGRIDDEQYF. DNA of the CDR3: TGTGCCATCAGTGGAACTAGCGGGAGGATAGACGACGAGCAGTACTTC.

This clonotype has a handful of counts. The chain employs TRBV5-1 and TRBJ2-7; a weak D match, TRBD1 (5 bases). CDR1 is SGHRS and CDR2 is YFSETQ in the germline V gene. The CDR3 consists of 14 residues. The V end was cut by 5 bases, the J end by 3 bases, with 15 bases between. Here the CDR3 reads CASSPSGQIYEQYF. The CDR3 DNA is TGCGCCAGCAGTCCGTCAGGGCAGATCTACGAGCAGTACTTC.

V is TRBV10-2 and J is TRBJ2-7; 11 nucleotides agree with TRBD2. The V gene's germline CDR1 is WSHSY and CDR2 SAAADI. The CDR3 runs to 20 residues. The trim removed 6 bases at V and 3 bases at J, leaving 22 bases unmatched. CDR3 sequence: CASSPPSSSGRAGLSYEQYF. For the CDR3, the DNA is TGCGCCAGCAGCCCCCCCTCGAGTAGCGGGAGGGCCGGTCTAAGCTACGAGCAGTACTTC.

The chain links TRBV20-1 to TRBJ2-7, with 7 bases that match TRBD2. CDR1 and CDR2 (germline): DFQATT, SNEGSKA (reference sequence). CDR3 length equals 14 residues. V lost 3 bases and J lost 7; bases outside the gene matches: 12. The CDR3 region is CSASLSGLLYEQYF. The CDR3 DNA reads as TGCAGTGCTAGTCTGTCGGGACTACTGTATGAGCAGTACTTC.

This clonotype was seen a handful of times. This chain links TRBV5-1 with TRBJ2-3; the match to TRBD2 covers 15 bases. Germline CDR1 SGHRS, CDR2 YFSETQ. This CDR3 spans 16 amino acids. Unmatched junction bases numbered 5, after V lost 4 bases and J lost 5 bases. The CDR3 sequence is CASSGGLAGGVDTQYF. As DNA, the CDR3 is TGCGCCAGCAGCGGCGGACTAGCGGGAGGGGTAGATACGCAGTATTTT.

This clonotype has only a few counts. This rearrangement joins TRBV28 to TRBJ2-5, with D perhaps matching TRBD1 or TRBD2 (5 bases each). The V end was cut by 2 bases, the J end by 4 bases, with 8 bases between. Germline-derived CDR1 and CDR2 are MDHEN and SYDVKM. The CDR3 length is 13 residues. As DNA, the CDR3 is TGTGCCAGCAGTTTAAGAGGGGCAGAGACCCAGTACTTC. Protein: CASSLRGAETQYF. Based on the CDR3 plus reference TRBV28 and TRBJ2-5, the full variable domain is DVKVTQSSRYLVKRTGEKVFLECVQDMDHENMFWYRQDPGLGLRLIYFSYDVKMKEKGDIPEGYSVSREKKERFSLILESASTNQTSMYLCASSLRGAETQYFGPGTRLLVL.

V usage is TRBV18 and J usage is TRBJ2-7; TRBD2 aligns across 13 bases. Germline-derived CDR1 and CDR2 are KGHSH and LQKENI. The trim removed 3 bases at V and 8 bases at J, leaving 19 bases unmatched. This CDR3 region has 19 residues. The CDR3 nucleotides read TGTGCCAGCTCACCGAACCGGGGACTAGCGGGAAATTCGCCTACGAAGCAGTACTTC. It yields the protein CASSPNRGLAGNSPTKQYF.

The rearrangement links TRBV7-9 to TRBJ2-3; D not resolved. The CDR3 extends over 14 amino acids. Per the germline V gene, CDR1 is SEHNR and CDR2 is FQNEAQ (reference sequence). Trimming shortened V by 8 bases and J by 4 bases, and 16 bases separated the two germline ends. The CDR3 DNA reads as TGTGCCAGCCCCCCGGTAGGCGTCCCAGATACGCAGTATTTT. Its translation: CASPPVGVPDTQYF.

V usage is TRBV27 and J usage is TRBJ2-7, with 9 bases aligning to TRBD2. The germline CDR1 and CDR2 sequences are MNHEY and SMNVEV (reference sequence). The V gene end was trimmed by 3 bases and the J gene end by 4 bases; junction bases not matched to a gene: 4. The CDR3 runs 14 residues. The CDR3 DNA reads TGTGCCAGCAGTTTTGCGGGAGGGCTGTACGAGCAGTACTTC. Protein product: CASSFAGGLYEQYF.

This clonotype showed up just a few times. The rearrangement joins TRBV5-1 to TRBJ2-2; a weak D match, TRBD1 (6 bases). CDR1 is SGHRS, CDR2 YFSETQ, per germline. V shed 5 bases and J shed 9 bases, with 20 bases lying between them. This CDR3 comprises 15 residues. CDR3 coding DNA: TGCGCCAGCAGGGAGTACAGGGCGGAGGACCGGGAGCTGTTTTTT. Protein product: CASREYRAEDRELFF.

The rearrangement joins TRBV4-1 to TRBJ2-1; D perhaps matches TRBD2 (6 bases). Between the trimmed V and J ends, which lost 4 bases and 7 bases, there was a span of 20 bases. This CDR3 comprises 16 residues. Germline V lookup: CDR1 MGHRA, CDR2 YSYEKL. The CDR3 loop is CASSPTTSLIGNEQFF. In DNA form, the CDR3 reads TGCGCCAGCAGCCCAACGACTAGTTTGATTGGGAATGAGCAGTTCTTC.

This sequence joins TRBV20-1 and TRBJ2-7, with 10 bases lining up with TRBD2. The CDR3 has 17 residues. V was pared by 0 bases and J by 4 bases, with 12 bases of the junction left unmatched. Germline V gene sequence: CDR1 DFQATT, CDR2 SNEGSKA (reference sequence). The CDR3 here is CSARDHNILAGKYEQYF. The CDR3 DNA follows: TGCAGTGCTAGAGATCACAACATACTAGCGGGGAAGTACGAGCAGTACTTC.

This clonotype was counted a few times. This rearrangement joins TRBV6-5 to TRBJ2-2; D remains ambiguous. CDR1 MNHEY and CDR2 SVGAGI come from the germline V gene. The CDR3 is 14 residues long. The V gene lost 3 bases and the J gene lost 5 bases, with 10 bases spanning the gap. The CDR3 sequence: CASSYSFLTGELFF. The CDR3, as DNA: TGTGCCAGCAGTTATAGTTTTTTGACCGGGGAGCTGTTTTTT.

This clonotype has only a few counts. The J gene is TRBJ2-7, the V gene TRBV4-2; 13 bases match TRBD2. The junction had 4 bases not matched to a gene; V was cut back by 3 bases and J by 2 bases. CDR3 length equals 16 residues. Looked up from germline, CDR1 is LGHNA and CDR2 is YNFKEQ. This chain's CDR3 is CASSQGLAGLTYEQYF. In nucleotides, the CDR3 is TGTGCCAGCAGCCAGGGACTAGCGGGACTAACCTACGAGCAGTACTTC.

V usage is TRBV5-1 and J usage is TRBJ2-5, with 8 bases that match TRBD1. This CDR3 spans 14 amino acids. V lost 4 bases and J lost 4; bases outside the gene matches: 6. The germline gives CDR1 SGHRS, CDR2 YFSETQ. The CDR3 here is CASSGRTGRETQYF. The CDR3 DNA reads TGCGCCAGCAGCGGACGGACAGGGCGAGAGACCCAGTACTTC.

CDR3 region: CASSYQGQGGYEQYF. CDR3 nucleotides: TGCGCCAGCAGCTACCAGGGACAGGGAGGCTACGAGCAGTACTTC. The gene calls are TRBV5-1 and TRBJ2-7, with 9 bases identical to TRBD1. Trimming took 3 bases from V and 3 from J; bases not matched to a gene: 7. Germline CDR1 reads SGHRS; CDR2 reads YFSETQ. CDR3 length: 15 residues.

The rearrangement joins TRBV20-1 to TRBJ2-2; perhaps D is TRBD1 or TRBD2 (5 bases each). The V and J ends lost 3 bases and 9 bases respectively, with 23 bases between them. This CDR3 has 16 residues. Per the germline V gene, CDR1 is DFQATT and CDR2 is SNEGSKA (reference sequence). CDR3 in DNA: TGCAGTGCTAGTAGCCCCCCACGGGGAGTGGGGCGGGAGCTGTTTTTT. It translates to CSASSPPRGVGRELFF.

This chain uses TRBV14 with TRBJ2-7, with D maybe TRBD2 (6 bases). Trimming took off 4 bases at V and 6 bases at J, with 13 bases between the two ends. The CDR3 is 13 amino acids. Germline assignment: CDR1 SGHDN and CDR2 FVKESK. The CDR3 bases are TGTGCCAGCAGCCCAGAGGAGGGAGGCGAGCAGTACTTC. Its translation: CASSPEEGGEQYF.

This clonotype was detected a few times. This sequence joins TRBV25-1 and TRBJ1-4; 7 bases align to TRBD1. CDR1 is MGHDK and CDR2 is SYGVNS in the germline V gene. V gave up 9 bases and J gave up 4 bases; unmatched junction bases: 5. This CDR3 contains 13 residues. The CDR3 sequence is CASQGGYNEKLFF. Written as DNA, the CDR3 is TGTGCCAGTCAGGGGGGCTATAATGAAAAACTGTTTTTT.

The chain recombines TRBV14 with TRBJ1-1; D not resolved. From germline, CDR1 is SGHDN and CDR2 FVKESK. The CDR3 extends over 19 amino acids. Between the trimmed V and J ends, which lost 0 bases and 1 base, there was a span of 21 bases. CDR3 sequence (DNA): TGTGCCAGCAGCCAAGATCCGGGCGCCGGGTGGCAGTGGAACACTGAAGCTTTCTTT. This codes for CASSQDPGAGWQWNTEAFF.